The subject of this entry is one TCR beta chain. Sequencing was performed with immunoSEQ multiplex PCR; in TCRdb, only in-frame clones are kept and a portion is missing. The sample has 1.5 million to 2.5 million clones, about 95% seen once. The data were obtained in a study of shared clonotypes between healthy human individuals. Positively selected for CCR7, the CD45RO-negative cells used as naive CD8 cells excluded terminally differentiated effector memory CD45RA+ cells. Donors were healthy HIV-negative adults without recent acute infections or vaccinations. This CDR3 comprises 16 residues. CDR1 MNHNS and CDR2 SASEGT come from the germline V gene. V lost 2 bases and J lost 0, with 11 bases in between.

This chain joins TRBV6-1 and TRBJ2-4; TRBD2 is a possible D gene (5 bases). Sequencing input: naive CD8+ T cells sorted from blood. This clonotype originated in a man in his late teens or twenties in good health. CDR3 bases: TGTGCCAGCAGTGAAAGTGGCGGACTAGCCAAAAACATTCAGTACTTC. Amino acid sequence: CASSESGGLAKNIQYF.